This TCR beta chain was profiled in a study of identical twins. Only a few counts were recorded for this clonotype. No antigen is known for it. Study results and limitations: Within twin pairs, the out-of-frame alpha sequences they shared showed excess low generation probability.

It was template switching that added a universal primer site, and there were unique molecular identifiers on the cDNA. TCRdb re-called the 5' RACE reads through MiXCR, storing one row per CDR3 protein. The top ten hold roughly 12% of the sample, which has 350,000 to 500,000 distinct CDR3 sequences, about 18% seen once. The specimen was naive T cells sorted from blood. The TCR comes from a man over 45 in good health.

The CDR3 region is CASRNTSSYTDTQYF. The CDR3 region has the DNA TGTGCCAGCAGAAATACTAGCTCCTACACAGATACGCAGTATTTT. V and J are TRBV11-2 and TRBJ2-3; D possibly corresponds to TRBD2 (6 bases). The V gene's germline CDR1 is SGHAT and CDR2 FQNNGV. V shed 6 bases and J shed 2 bases, with 15 bases lying between them. The CDR3 sequence is 15 residues long.